This T cell receptor beta chain was sequenced in a study of T cell responses to AZD1222 COVID-19 vaccine. Only in-frame clones appear in the TCRdb table, and some are missing; sequencing was by immunoSEQ multiplex PCR. The sample includes more than 90,000 clones, around 83% of them seen just once. Of note for this clone: The antigen is undetermined.

Study observations and caveats: The CD4 TCRs associated with vaccination extended across spike and predominated at 160-218 and 743-854.

This CDR3 comprises 16 residues. After removal of 6 bases from V and 2 bases from J, the junction contained 10 bases not matched to a gene. Germline V gene sequence: CDR1 KGHDR, CDR2 SFDVKD. V usage is TRBV24-1 and J usage is TRBJ2-3; 7 positions match TRBD1. Sample: peripheral blood, taken 28 days after the second AZD1222 dose. The origin of this receptor is an adult who received the AZD1222 COVID-19 vaccine. The CDR3 protein is CATSISGDSFTDTQYF. The CDR3 region has the DNA TGTGCCACCAGTATATCCGGGGACAGCTTCACAGATACGCAGTATTTT.